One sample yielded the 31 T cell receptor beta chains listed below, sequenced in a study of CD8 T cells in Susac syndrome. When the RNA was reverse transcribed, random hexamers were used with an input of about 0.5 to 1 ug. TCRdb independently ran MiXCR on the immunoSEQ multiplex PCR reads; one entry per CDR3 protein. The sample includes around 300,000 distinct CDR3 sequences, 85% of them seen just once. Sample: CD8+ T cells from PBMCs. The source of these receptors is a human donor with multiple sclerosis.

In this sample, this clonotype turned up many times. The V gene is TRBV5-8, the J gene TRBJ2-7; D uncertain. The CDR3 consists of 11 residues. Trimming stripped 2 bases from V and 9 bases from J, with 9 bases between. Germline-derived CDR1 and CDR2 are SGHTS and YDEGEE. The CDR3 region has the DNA TGTGCCAGCAGCTTCGGGTCAGCGCAGTACTTC. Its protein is CASSFGSAQYF.

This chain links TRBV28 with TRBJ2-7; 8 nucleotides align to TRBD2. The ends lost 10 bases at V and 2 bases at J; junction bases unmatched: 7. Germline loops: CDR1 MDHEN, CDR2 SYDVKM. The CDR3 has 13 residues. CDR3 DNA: TGTGCCACCGTCGGGAGGGACGCCTACGAGCAGTACTTC. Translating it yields CATVGRDAYEQYF.

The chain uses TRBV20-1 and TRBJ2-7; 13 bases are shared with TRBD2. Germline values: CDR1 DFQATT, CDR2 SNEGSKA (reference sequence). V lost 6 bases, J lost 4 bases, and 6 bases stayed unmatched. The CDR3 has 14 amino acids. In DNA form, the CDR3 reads TGCAGTGCAAGGACTAGCGGGAGTTTATACGAGCAGTACTTC. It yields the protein CSARTSGSLYEQYF.

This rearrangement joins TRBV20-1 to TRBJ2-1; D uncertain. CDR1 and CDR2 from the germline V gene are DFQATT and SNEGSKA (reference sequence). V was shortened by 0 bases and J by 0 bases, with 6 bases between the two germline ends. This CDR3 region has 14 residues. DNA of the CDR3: TGCAGTGCTAGAGATCTGGCCTCCTACAATGAGCAGTTCTTC. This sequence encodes CSARDLASYNEQFF.

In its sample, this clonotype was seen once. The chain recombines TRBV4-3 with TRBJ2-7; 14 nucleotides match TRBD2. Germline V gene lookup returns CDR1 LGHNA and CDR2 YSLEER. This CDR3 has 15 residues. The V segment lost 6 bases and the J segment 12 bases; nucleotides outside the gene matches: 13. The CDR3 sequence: CASRPGTSGSGGMYF. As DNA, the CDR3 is TGCGCCAGCAGGCCCGGGACTAGCGGGAGTGGGGGGATGTACTTC.

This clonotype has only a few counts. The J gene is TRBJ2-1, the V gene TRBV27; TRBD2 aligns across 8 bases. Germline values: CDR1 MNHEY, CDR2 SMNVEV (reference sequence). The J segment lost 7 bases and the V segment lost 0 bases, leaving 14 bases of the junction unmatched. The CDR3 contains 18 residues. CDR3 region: CASSLSNHPGGGGNEQFF. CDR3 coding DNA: TGTGCCAGCAGTTTATCTAATCATCCGGGAGGCGGGGGGAATGAGCAGTTCTTC.

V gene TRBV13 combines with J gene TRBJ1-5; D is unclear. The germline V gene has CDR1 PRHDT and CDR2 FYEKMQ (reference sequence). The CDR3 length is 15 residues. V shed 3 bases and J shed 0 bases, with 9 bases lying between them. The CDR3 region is CASSFNSDSNQPQHF. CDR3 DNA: TGTGCCAGCAGCTTCAACAGTGATAGCAATCAGCCCCAGCATTTT.

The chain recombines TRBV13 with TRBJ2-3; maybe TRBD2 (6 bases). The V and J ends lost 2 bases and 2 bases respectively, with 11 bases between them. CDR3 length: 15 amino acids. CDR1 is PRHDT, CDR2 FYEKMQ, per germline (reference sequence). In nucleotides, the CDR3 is TGTGCCAGCAGCTTATTGGGGGGAGTCACAGATACGCAGTATTTT. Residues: CASSLLGGVTDTQYF.

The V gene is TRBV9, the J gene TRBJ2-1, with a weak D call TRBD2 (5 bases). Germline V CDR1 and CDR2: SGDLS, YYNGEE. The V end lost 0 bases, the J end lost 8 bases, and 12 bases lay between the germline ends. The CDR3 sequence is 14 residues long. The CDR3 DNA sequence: TGTGCCAGCAGCGTAGACGGGGTTGCTGATGAGCAGTTCTTC. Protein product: CASSVDGVADEQFF. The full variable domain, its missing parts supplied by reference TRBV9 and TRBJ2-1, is DSGVTQTPKHLITATGQRVTLRCSPRSGDLSVYWYQQSLDQGLQFLIQYYNGEERAKGNILERFSAQQFPDLHSELNLSSLELGDSALYFCASSVDGVADEQFFGPGTRLTVL.

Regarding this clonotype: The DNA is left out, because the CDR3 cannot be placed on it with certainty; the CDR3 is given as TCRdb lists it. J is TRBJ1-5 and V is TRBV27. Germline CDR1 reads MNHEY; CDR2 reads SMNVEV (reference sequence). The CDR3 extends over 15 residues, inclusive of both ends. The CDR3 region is CASSSSGWGNQPQHF.

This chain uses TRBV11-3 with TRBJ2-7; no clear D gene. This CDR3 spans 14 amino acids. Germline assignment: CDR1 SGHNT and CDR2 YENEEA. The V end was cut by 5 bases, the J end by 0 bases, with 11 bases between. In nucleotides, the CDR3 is TGTGCCAGCAGCCTGGACCCGGGCTCCTACGAGCAGTACTTC. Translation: CASSLDPGSYEQYF.

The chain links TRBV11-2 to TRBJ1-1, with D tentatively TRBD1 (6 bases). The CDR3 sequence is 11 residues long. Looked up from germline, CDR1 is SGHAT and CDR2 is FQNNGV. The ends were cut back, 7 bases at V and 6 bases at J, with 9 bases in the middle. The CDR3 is CASTTGSEAFF. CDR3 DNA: TGTGCCAGCACCACAGGGTCTGAAGCTTTCTTT.

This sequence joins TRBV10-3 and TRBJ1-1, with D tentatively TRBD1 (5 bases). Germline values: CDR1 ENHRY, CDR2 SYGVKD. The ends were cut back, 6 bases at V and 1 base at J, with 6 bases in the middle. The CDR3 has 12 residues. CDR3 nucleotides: TGTGCCATCAGCGGACAGAACACTGAAGCTTTCTTT. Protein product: CAISGQNTEAFF.

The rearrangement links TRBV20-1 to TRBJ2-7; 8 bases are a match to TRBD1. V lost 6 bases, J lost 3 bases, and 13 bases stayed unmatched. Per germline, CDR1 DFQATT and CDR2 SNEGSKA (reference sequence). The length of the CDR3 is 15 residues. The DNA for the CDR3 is TGCAGTGCCAAGCCGCAGGGGGCGGTATACTACGAGCAGTACTTC. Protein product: CSAKPQGAVYYEQYF.

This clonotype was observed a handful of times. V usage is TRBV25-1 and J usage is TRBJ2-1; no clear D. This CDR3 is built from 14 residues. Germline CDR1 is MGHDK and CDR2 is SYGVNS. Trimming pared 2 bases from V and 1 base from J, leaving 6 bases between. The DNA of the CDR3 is TGTGCCAGCAGTGAAGACGGATCCTACAATGAGCAGTTCTTC. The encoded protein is CASSEDGSYNEQFF. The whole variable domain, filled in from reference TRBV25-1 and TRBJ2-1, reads EADIYQTPRYLVIGTGKKITLECSQTMGHDKMYWYQQDPGMELHLIHYSYGVNSTEKGDLSSESTVSRIRTEHFPLTLESARPSHTSQYLCASSEDGSYNEQFFGPGTRLTVL.

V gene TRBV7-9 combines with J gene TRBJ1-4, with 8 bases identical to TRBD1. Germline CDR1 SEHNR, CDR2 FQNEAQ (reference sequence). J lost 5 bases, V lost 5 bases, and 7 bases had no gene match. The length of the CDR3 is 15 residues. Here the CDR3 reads CASSARQGLNEKLFF. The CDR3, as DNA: TGTGCCAGCAGCGCGAGACAGGGGTTGAATGAAAAACTGTTTTTT.

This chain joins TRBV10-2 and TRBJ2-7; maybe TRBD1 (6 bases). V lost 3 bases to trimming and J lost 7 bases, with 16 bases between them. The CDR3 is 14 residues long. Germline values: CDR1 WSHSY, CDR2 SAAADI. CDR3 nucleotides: TGCGCCAGCAGTGAAGGTAGACAGGTGGGTGAGCAGTACTTC. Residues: CASSEGRQVGEQYF.

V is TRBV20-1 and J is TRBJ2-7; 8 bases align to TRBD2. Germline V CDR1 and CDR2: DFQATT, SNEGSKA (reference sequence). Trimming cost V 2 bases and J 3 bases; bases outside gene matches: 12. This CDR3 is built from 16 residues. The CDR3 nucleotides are TGCAGTGCTAGATCCCGTTCAGCGGGAGATGGCTACGAGCAGTACTTC. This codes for CSARSRSAGDGYEQYF.

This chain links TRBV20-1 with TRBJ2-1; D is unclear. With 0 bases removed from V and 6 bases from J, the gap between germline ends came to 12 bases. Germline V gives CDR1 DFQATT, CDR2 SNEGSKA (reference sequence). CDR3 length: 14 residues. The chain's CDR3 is CSARDYGEVNEQFF. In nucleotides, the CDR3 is TGCAGTGCTAGAGATTACGGTGAAGTCAATGAGCAGTTCTTC.

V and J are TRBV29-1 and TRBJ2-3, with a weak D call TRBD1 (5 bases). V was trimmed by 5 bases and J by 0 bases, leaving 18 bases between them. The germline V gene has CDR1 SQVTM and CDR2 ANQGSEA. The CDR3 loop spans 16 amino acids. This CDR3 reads CSVRGIGPLSTDTQYF. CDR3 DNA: TGCAGCGTTAGGGGCATAGGTCCTTTAAGCACAGATACGCAGTATTTT.

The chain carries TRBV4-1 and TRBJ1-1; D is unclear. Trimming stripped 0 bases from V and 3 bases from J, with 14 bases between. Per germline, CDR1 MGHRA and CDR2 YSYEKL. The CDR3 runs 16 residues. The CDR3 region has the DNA TGCGCCAGCAGCCAAGATCGAGGAGGGTGGGACACTGAAGCTTTCTTT. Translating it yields CASSQDRGGWDTEAFF.

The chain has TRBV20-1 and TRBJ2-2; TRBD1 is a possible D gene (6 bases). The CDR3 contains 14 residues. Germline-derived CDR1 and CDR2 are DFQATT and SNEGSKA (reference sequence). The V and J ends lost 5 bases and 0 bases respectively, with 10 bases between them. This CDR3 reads CSALDSPNTGELFF. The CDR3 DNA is TGCAGTGCTCTGGACAGCCCGAACACCGGGGAGCTGTTTTTT.

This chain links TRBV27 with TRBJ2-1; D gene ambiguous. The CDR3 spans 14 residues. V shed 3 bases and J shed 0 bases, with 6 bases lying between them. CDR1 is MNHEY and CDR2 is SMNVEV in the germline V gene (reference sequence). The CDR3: CASSLFSSYNEQFF. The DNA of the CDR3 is TGTGCCAGCAGTTTGTTCAGCTCCTACAATGAGCAGTTCTTC.

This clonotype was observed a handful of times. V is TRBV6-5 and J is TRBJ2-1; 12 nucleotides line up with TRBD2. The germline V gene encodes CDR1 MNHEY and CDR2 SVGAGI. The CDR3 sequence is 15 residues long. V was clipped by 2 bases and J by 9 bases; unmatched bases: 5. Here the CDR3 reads CASSYGPSGGGEQFF. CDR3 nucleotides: TGTGCCAGCAGTTACGGCCCTAGCGGGGGGGGTGAGCAGTTCTTC.

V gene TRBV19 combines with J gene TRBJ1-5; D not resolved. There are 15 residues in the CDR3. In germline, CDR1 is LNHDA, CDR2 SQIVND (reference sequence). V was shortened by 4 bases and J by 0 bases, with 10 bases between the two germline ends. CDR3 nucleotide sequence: TGTGCCAGTAGTACCACAGCGTATAGCAATCAGCCCCAGCATTTT. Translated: CASSTTAYSNQPQHF.

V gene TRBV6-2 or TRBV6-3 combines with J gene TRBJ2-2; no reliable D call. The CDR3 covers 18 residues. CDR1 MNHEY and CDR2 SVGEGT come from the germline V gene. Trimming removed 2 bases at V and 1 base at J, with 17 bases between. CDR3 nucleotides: TGTGCCAGCAGTTACCCTCCTGGCGCACCGCTGAACACCGGGGAGCTGTTTTTT. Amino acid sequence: CASSYPPGAPLNTGELFF.

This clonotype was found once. CDR3 sequence: CSARDQGRITEAFF. CDR3 in DNA: TGCAGTGCTCGTGATCAGGGGCGTATCACTGAAGCTTTCTTT. The chain joins TRBV20-1 to TRBJ1-1; possibly TRBD1 for D (6 bases). Germline CDR1 reads DFQATT; CDR2 reads SNEGSKA (reference sequence). The CDR3 runs to 14 residues. V was trimmed by 5 bases and J by 4 bases, leaving 17 bases between them.

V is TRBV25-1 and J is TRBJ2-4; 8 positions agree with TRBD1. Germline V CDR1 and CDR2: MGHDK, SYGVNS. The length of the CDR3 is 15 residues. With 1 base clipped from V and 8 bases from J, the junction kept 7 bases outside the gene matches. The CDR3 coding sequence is TGTGCCAGCAGTGAATCCCGGACAGGGAATCACATTCAGTACTTC. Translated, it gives CASSESRTGNHIQYF.

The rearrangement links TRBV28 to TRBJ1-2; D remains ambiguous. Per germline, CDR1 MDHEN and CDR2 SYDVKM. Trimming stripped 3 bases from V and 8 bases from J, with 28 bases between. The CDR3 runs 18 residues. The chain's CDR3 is CASSFPPRTDTIGNGYTF. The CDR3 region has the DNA TGTGCCAGCAGTTTCCCACCTCGAACAGATACTATAGGGAACGGCTACACCTTC.

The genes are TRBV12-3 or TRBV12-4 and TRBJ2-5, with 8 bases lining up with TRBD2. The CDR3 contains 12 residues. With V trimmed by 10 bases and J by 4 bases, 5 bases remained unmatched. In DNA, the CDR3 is TGTGCCACCAACGGGGGGGGAGAGACCCAGTACTTC. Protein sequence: CATNGGGETQYF.

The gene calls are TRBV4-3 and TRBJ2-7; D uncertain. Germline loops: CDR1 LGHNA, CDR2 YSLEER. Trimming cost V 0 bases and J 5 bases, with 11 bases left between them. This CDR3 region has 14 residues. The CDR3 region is CASSQESTIHEQYF. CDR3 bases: TGCGCCAGCAGCCAAGAATCGACAATCCACGAGCAGTACTTC.